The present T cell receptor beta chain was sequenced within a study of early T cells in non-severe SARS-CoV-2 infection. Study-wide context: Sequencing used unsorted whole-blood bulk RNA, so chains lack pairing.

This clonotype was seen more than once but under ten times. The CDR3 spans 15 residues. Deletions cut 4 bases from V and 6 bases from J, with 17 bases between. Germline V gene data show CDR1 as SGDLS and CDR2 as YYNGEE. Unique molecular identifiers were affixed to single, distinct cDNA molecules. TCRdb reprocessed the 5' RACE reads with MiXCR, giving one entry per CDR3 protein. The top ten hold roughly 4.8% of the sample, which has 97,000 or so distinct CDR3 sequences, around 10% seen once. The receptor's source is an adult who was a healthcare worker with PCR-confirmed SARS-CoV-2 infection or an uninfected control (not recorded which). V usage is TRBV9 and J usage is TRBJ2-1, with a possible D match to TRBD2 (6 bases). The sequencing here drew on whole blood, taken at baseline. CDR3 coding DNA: TGTGCCAGCAGCCCTTGGGAGGCCCTTATCAATGAGCAGTTCTTC. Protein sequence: CASSPWEALINEQFF.